This entry describes one TCR beta chain. This sample is part of a study of T cells after somatic rescue of genetic block. This table comes from immunoSEQ multiplex PCR, and its TCRdb copy is limited to in-frame clones, with some not included. The sample consists of about 72,000 clones, roughly 93% of them appearing once. The CDR3 extends over 14 amino acids. With 6 bases removed from V and 0 bases from J, the gap between germline ends came to 8 bases. Germline V gene data show CDR1 as MNHNS and CDR2 as SASEGT. The chain has TRBV6-1 and TRBJ1-4; no clear D. Input material: peripheral blood mononuclear cells (PBMCs). The sequence derives from a man aged 30 to 39. The CDR3 nucleotides read TGTGCCAGCAGCGCAACGGCAACTAATGAAAAACTGTTTTTT. Amino acids: CASSATATNEKLFF.